The clone carrying this T cell receptor (beta chain) turned up a few times. This record belongs to a study of T-cell reconstitution after alpha-beta-depleted transplantation in children. TCRbeta library preparation incorporated unique molecular identifiers. TCRdb processed the PCR reads anew with MiXCR; each CDR3 protein has one entry. This table has hundreds of thousands of distinct CDR3 sequences, less than 15% appearing once. This clonotype was sampled from a girl aged 2-15 years with congenital amegakaryocytic thrombocytopenia, due to receive a stem cell transplant. Here the sequenced sample was PBMCs, taken before TCRalphabeta/CD19-depleted stem cell transplant.

CDR3 protein: CASSYPGTGELFF. The CDR3 bases are TGTGCCAGCAGTTACCCGGGCACCGGGGAGCTGTTTTTT. V usage is TRBV6-6 and J usage is TRBJ2-2; unclear D gene. V was trimmed by 2 bases and J by 4 bases, leaving 5 bases between them. From germline, CDR1 is MNHNY and CDR2 SVGAGI (reference sequence). The CDR3 length is 13 residues.